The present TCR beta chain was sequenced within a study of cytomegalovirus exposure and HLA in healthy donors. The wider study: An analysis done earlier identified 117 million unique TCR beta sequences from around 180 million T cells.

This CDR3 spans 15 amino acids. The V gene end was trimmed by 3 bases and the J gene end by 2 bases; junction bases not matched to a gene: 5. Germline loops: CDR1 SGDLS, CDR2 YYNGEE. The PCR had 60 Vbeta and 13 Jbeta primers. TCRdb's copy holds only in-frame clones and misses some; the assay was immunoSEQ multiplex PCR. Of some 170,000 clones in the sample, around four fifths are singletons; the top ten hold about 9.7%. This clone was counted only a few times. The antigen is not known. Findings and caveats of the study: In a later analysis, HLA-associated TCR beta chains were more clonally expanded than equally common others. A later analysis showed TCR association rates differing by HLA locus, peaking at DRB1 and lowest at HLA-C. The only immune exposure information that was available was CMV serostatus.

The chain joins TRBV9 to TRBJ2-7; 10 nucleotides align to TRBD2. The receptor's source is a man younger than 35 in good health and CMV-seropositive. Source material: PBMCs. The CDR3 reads CASSEGTSGTYEQYF. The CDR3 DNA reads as TGTGCCAGCAGCGAGGGAACTAGCGGGACCTACGAGCAGTACTTC.